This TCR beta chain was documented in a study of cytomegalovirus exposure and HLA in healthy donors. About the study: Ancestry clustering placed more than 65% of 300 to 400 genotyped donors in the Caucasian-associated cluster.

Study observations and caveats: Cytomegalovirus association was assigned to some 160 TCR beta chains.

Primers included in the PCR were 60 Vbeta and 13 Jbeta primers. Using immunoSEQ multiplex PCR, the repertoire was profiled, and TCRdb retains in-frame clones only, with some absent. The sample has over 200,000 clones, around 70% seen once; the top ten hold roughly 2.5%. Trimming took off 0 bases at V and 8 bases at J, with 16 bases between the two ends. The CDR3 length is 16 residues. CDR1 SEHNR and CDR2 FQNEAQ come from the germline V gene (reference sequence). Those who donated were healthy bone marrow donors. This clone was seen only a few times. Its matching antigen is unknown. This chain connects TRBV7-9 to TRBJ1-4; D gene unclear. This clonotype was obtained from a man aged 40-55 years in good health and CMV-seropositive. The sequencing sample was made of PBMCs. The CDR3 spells CASSLARAGYGEKLFF. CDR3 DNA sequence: TGTGCCAGCAGCTTAGCGAGGGCAGGTTACGGCGAAAAACTGTTTTTT. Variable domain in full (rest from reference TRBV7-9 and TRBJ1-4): DTGVSQNPRHKITKRGQNVTFRCDPISEHNRLYWYRQTLGQGPEFLTYFQNEAQLEKSRLLSDRFSAERPKGSFSTLEIQRTEQGDSAMYLCASSLARAGYGEKLFFGSGTQLSVL.